This record concerns one T cell receptor (beta chain) sequence. Its antigen remains unidentified. The data derive from a study of T cell repertoires in cytomegalovirus infection. The overall study: Indications came from public TCR beta signatures; they pointed to CMV infection and to a matching HLA type.

One entry per CDR3 protein results from TCRdb running MiXCR on the reads. The sample shows under 300,000 distinct CDR3 sequences, 15% to 20% of them seen only once. General observations from the study: Accumulated public TCR beta family frequency recognized individuals carrying CMV together with the relevant HLA. The ex vivo response showed dominance by HLA-C-restricted CMV-specific TCR beta clonotypes.

This clonotype originated in a human donor in good health (CMV status not recorded). Some clones in this sample may be carry-over from other donors' samples. Specimen: CD8+ T cells from PBMCs.

CDR3 coding DNA: TGCAGCGTTGTGTTAGCCTACAATGAGCAGTTCTTC. Amino acid sequence: CSVVLAYNEQFF. J is TRBJ2-1 and V is TRBV29-1; D not resolved. Germline V gene data show CDR1 as SQVTM and CDR2 as ANQGSEA. The CDR3 runs 12 residues. V was shortened by 4 bases and J by 2 bases, with 6 bases between the two germline ends.